This TCR beta chain was retrieved from a study of blood T cell repertoires in COVID-19. In the study overall: PBMCs, B-cell-depleted T cells, or T cells were the source of the cDNA or gDNA that made up the material.

Original processing methods: Estimation of nucleated cell counts was performed using reference gene primer amplification. TCRdb's copy holds only in-frame clones and misses some; the assay was immunoSEQ multiplex PCR. That table supplies the V and J calls and clone size; D and trimming were determined from the DNA. The sample includes about 120,000 clones, over 75% of them seen just once. Trimming removed 6 bases at V and 2 bases at J, with 17 bases between. The CDR3 length is 16 residues. Germline V gene data show CDR1 as ENHRY and CDR2 as SYGVKD. This clonotype was sampled from a man aged 50-59 years with acute or convalescent COVID-19. V gene TRBV10-3 combines with J gene TRBJ2-1; TRBD2 is a possible D gene (5 bases). The sequencing sample was made of peripheral blood. The CDR3 DNA is TGTGCCATCAGATCCGGACTCGCCGTACCCTACAATGAGCAGTTCTTC. It yields the protein CAIRSGLAVPYNEQFF.